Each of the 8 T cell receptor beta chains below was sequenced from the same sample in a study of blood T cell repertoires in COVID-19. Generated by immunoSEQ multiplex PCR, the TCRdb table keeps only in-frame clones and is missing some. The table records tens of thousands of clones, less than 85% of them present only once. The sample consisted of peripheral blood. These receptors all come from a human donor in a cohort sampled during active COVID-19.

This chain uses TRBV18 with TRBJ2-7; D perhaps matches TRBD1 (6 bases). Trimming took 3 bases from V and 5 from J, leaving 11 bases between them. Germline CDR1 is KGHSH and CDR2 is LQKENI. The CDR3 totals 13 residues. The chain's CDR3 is CASSPWDNNEQYF. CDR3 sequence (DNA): TGTGCCAGCTCACCCTGGGACAATAACGAGCAGTACTTC.

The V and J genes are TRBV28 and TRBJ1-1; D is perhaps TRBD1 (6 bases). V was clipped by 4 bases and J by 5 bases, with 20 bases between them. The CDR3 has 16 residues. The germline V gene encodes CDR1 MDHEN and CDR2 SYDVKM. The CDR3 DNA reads TGTGCCAGCAGTTCCACAGGGCTTAGTAGGAATACTGAAGCTTTCTTT. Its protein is CASSSTGLSRNTEAFF. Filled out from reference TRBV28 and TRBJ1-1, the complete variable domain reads DVKVTQSSRYLVKRTGEKVFLECVQDMDHENMFWYRQDPGLGLRLIYFSYDVKMKEKGDIPEGYSVSREKKERFSLILESASTNQTSMYLCASSSTGLSRNTEAFFGQGTRLTVV.

CDR3 coding DNA: TGTGCCAGCAGCGTAGATCAGGGCTATAATTCACCCCTCCACTTT. This translates into CASSVDQGYNSPLHF. The chain joins TRBV9 to TRBJ1-6; a possible D gene is TRBD1 (5 bases). This CDR3 is built from 15 residues. Germline V CDR1 and CDR2: SGDLS, YYNGEE. Trimming stripped 0 bases from V and 3 bases from J, with 7 bases between. Full variable domain (rest looked up from reference TRBV9 and TRBJ1-6): DSGVTQTPKHLITATGQRVTLRCSPRSGDLSVYWYQQSLDQGLQFLIQYYNGEERAKGNILERFSAQQFPDLHSELNLSSLELGDSALYFCASSVDQGYNSPLHFGNGTRLTVT.

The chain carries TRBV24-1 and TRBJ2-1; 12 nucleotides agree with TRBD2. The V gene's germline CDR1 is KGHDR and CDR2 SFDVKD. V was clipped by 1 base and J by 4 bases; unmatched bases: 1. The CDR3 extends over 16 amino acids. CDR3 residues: CATSDFLAGGYNEQFF. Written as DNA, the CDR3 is TGTGCCACCAGTGATTTCCTAGCGGGAGGGTACAATGAGCAGTTCTTC.

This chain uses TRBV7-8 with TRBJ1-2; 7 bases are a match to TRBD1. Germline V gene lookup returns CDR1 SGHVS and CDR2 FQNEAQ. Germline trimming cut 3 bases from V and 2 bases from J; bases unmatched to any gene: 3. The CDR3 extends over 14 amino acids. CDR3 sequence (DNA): TGTGCCAGCAGCTTCGGACAGGCAAACTATGGCTACACCTTC. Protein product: CASSFGQANYGYTF.

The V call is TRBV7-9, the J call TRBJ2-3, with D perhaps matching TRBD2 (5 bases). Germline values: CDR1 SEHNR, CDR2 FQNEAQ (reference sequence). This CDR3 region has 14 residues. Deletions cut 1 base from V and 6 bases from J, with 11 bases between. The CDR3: CASSLELARDTQYF. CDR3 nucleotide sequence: TGTGCCAGCAGCTTAGAGCTAGCTAGGGATACGCAGTATTTT.

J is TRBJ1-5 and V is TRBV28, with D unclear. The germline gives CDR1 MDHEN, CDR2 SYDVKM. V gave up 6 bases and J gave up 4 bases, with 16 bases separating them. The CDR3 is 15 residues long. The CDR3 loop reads CASRLGTQRNQPQHF. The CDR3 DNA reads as TGTGCCAGCAGGCTTGGAACCCAGAGGAATCAGCCCCAGCATTTT.

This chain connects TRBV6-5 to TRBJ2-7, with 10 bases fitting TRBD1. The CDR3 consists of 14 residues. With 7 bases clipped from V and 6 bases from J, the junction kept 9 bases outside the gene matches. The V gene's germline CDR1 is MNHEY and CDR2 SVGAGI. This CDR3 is CASTYAGDRGEQYF. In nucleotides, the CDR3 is TGTGCCAGCACCTACGCGGGGGACAGGGGCGAGCAGTACTTC.